One and the same sample provided the 2 T cell receptor beta chains below, sequenced in a study of blood T cells in healthy people across ages. Then a second PCR, running about 7 to 11 cycles, was carried out with a sample-barcoded 5' primer and a J-beta primer mix. TCRdb called the 5' RACE reads again in MiXCR, with one record for every CDR3 protein. The data show roughly 1.6 million distinct CDR3 sequences, with about 35% seen just once and roughly 12% held by the top ten. Sample: blood. These receptors originate from a woman under 40 in good health.

The chain is built from TRBV5-1 and TRBJ1-1; no clear D. V lost 0 bases and J lost 2, with 14 bases in between. Germline-derived CDR1 and CDR2 are SGHRS and YFSETQ. This CDR3 is built from 16 residues. The CDR3 loop is CASSLARSTVNTEAFF. CDR3 bases: TGCGCCAGCAGCTTGGCCAGGTCCACAGTTAACACTGAAGCTTTCTTT.

This clonotype was detected only a few times. This rearrangement joins TRBV4-1 to TRBJ2-3; 8 positions agree with TRBD2. The CDR3 sequence is 16 residues long. The junction had 7 bases not matched to a gene; V was cut back by 0 bases and J by 5 bases. CDR1 is MGHRA, CDR2 YSYEKL, per germline. The DNA for the CDR3 is TGCGCCAGCAGCCAAGATGAAGCGGGGGCGGGAGATACGCAGTATTTT. Encoded protein: CASSQDEAGAGDTQYF.